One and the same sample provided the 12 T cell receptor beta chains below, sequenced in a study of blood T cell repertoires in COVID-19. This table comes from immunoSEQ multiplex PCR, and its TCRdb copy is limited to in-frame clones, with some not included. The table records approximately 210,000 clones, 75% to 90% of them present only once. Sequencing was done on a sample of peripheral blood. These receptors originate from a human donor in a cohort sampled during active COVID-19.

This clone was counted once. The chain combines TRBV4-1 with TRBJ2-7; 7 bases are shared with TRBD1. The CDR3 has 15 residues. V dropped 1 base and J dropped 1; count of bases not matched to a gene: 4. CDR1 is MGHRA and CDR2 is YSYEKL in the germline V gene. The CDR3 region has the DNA TGCGCCAGCAGCCAAGGCCCGGGACAGTCCTACGAGCAGTACTTC. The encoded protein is CASSQGPGQSYEQYF.

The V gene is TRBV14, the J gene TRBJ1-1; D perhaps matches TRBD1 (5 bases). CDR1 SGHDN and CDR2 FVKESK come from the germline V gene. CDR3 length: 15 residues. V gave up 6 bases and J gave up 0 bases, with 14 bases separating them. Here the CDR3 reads CASSRDRIMNTEAFF. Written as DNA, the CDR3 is TGTGCCAGCAGTCGAGACAGAATAATGAACACTGAAGCTTTCTTT. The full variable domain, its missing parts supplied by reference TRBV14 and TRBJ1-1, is EAGVTQFPSHSVIEKGQTVTLRCDPISGHDNLYWYRRVMGKEIKFLLHFVKESKQDESGMPNNRFLAERTGGTYSTLKVQPAELEDSGVYFCASSRDRIMNTEAFFGQGTRLTVV.

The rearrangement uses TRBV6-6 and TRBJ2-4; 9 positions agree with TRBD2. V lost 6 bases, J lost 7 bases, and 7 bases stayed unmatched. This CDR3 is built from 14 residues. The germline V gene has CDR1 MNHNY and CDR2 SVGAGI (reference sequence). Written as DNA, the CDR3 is TGTGCCAGCAGCCCTAGCGGGAAGGGGAACATTCAGTACTTC. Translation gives CASSPSGKGNIQYF.

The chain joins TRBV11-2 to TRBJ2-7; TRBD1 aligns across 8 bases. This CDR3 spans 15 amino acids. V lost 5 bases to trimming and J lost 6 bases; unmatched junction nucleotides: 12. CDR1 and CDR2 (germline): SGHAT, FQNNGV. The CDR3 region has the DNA TGTGCCAGCAGCCCCCGGGACAGGTATGGCGGCGAGCAGTACTTC. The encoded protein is CASSPRDRYGGEQYF.

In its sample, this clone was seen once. The CDR3 sequence: CASSLAGDSGSLYEQYF. CDR3 bases: TGTGCCAGCAGCTTGGCCGGGGATAGCGGGAGCCTCTACGAGCAGTACTTC. V usage is TRBV5-6 and J usage is TRBJ2-7; 9 nucleotides align to TRBD2. From germline, CDR1 is SGHDT and CDR2 YYEEEE. The V segment lost 0 bases and the J segment 3 bases; nucleotides outside the gene matches: 10. The CDR3 is made up of 17 amino acids.

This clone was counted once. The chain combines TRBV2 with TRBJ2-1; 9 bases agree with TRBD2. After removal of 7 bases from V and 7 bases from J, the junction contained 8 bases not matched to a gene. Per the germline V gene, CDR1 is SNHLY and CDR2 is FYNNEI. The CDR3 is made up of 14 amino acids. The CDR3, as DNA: TGTGCCAGCAAGTTGGCGGGAGGGCAGAATGAGCAGTTCTTC. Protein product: CASKLAGGQNEQFF.

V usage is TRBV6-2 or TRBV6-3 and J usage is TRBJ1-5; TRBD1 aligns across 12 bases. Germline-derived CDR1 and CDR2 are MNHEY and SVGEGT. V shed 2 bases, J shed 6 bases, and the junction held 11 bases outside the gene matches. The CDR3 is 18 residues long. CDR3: CASSYTTGTGGVFQPQHF. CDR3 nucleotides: TGTGCCAGCAGTTACACCACCGGGACAGGGGGCGTTTTTCAGCCCCAGCATTTT.

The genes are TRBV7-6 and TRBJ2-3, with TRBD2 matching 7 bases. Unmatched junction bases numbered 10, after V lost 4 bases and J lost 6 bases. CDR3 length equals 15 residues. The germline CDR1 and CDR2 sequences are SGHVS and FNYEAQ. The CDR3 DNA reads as TGTGCCAGCAGCTCCCGACTAGCTGGTGGGGATACGCAGTATTTT. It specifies CASSSRLAGGDTQYF.

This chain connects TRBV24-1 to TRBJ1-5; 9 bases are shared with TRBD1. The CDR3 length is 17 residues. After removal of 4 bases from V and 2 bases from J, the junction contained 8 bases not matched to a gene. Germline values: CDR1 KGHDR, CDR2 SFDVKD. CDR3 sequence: CATSDPRTGVGNQPQHF. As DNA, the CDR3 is TGTGCCACCAGTGACCCGAGGACAGGGGTCGGCAATCAGCCCCAGCATTTT.

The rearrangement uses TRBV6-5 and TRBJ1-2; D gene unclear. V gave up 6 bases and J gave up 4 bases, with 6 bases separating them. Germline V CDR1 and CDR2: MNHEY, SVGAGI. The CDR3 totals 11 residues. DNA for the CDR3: TGTGCCAGCAGCCAGATCTATGGCTACACCTTC. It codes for CASSQIYGYTF.

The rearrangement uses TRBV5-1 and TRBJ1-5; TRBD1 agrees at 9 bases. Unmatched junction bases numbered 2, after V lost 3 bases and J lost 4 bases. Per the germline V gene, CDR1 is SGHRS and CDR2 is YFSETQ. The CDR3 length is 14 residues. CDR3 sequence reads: CASSSDRGNQPQHF. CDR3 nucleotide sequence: TGCGCCAGCAGCTCCGACAGGGGGAATCAGCCCCAGCATTTT.

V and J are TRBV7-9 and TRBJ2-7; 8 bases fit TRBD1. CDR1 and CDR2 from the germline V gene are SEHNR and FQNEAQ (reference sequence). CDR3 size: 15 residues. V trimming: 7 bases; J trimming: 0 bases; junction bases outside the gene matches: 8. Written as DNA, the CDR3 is TGTGCCAGCACCAAGACAGGGGATGGCTCCTACGAGCAGTACTTC. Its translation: CASTKTGDGSYEQYF.